Listed here are 19 T cell receptor beta chains from one sample, sequenced in a study of cytomegalovirus exposure and HLA in healthy donors (dated by TCRdb to between 2016 and 2019). Library preparation was by the immunoSEQ multiplex PCR assay. For the multiplex PCR, a mixture combining 60 forward primers for TCR Vbeta segments and 13 reverse primers for TCR Jbeta segments was used. Imported from immuneACCESS, the table was reduced by TCRdb to in-frame sequences with V and J called. These copies leave out some clones; in studies compared against another copy, an unresolved V gene accounts for under half, and the cause of the remainder is not known. This sample lists around 140,000 clones; less than 90% were detected once. The biggest ten clones account for 1.5% of the sample. The sample consisted of PBMCs. These receptors originate from a man between 35 and 55 years old in good health and CMV-seronegative.

The chain is built from TRBV27 and TRBJ2-7, with D perhaps TRBD1 (7 bases). CDR1 and CDR2 (germline): MNHEY, SMNVEV (reference sequence). This CDR3 contains 15 residues. The ends were cut back, 2 bases at V and 7 bases at J, with 18 bases in the middle. The DNA of the CDR3 is TGTGCCAGCAGTTTAATCCCAGGGGGGTCTTGGGAGCAGTACTTC. Its translation is CASSLIPGGSWEQYF.

The gene calls are TRBV7-8 and TRBJ2-7, with TRBD2 matching 8 bases. Trimming cost V 5 bases and J 4 bases; bases outside gene matches: 13. Germline CDR1 SGHVS, CDR2 FQNEAQ. This CDR3 has 16 residues. CDR3 DNA: TGTGCCAGCAGCCTTCTGCCTGGGAGCGGGAGTTACGAGCAGTACTTC. This encodes CASSLLPGSGSYEQYF.

The genes are TRBV6-1 and TRBJ2-5; 10 bases are shared with TRBD2. The DNA matches TRBJ2-7 better at its end, which makes the J call doubtful. The CDR3 extends over 14 amino acids. The V gene's germline CDR1 is MNHNS and CDR2 SASEGT. The CDR3 is CASSFSGRSDEQYF. In DNA, the CDR3 is TGTGCCAGCAGTTTTAGCGGGAGGTCAGACGAGCAGTACTTC.

A word on this clone: This sample also contains other DNA sequences that code for the same CDR3. The chain recombines TRBV7-2 with TRBJ2-3; no reliable D call. The CDR3 runs 13 residues. Germline lookup yields CDR1 SGHTA and CDR2 FQGNSA. The V end lost 1 base, the J end lost 1 base, and 3 bases lay between the germline ends. In nucleotides, the CDR3 is TGTGCCAGCAGCTTAGGAGGCACAGATACGCAGTATTTT. Protein sequence: CASSLGGTDTQYF.

This clone was observed a single time. The DNA of the CDR3 is TGTGCCAGCAGCTTAAGGGGACTAGCGGGACCCCCCGGGGAGCTGTTTTTT. This codes for CASSLRGLAGPPGELFF. The V and J genes are TRBV11-2 and TRBJ2-2; TRBD2 matches 13 bases. CDR1 is SGHAT, CDR2 FQNNGV, per germline. The CDR3 sequence is 17 residues long. The V gene end was trimmed by 2 bases and the J gene end by 6 bases; junction bases not matched to a gene: 6.

This clone was counted only a few times. The chain links TRBV9 to TRBJ2-2, with 8 bases that match TRBD2. Germline V gene lookup returns CDR1 SGDLS and CDR2 YYNGEE. V trimming: 4 bases; J trimming: 8 bases; junction bases outside the gene matches: 19. This CDR3 has 18 residues. Here the CDR3 reads CASSLNPGLGRASGELFF. In DNA, the CDR3 is TGTGCCAGCAGCCTAAATCCGGGACTAGGACGCGCCTCAGGGGAGCTGTTTTTT.

This clone was counted a few times. This chain uses TRBV9 with TRBJ2-1; 13 bases map to TRBD2. Trimming at V came to 1 base and at J to 10 bases, leaving 8 bases not matched to a gene. This CDR3 is built from 16 residues. The germline gives CDR1 SGDLS, CDR2 YYNGEE. CDR3 DNA sequence: TGTGCCAGCAGCGTACTGTCACTAGCGGGGGGGCACGAGCAGTTCTTC. It codes for CASSVLSLAGGHEQFF.

This chain connects TRBV5-1 to TRBJ1-2; D might be TRBD1 (5 bases). Per the germline V gene, CDR1 is SGHRS and CDR2 is YFSETQ. There are 15 residues in the CDR3. Deletions cut 4 bases from V and 3 bases from J, with 16 bases between. CDR3 DNA sequence: TGCGCCAGCAGCCTGGGACCCCAGGATGACTATGGCTACACCTTC. Residues: CASSLGPQDDYGYTF.

V usage is TRBV11-3 and J usage is TRBJ2-5; 11 nucleotides agree with TRBD2. The CDR3 consists of 16 residues. With 2 bases clipped from V and 5 bases from J, the junction kept 7 bases outside the gene matches. The germline CDR1 and CDR2 sequences are SGHNT and YENEEA. The CDR3: CASSLRASGRMETQYF. CDR3 sequence (DNA): TGTGCCAGCAGCTTACGGGCTAGCGGGAGGATGGAGACCCAGTACTTC.

The chain is built from TRBV5-6 and TRBJ1-4, with D perhaps TRBD1 (6 bases). V was shortened by 2 bases and J by 0 bases, with 17 bases between the two germline ends. This CDR3 has 18 residues. Germline lookup yields CDR1 SGHDT and CDR2 YYEEEE. The CDR3, as DNA: TGTGCCAGCAGCTTAAGAGACAGGCCTTATGCAACTAATGAAAAACTGTTTTTT. Translated: CASSLRDRPYATNEKLFF.

This clone was detected only once. The chain joins TRBV4-1 to TRBJ2-1; D is uncertain. CDR1 is MGHRA, CDR2 YSYEKL, per germline. This CDR3 contains 14 residues. V shed 0 bases and J shed 9 bases, with 12 bases lying between them. The CDR3 is CASSQDDLLLEQFF. DNA of the CDR3: TGCGCCAGCAGCCAAGATGATCTTTTACTTGAGCAGTTCTTC.

The chain has TRBV10-3 and TRBJ1-5; a weak D match, TRBD1 (6 bases). The CDR3 runs to 14 residues. Germline CDR1 reads ENHRY; CDR2 reads SYGVKD. Trimming left V 3 bases short and J 7 bases short, with 13 bases between. The CDR3 bases are TGTGCCATCAGTGATACTCGACAGGAGCAGCCCCAGCATTTT. Protein: CAISDTRQEQPQHF.

This chain uses TRBV5-5 with TRBJ1-5; 7 nucleotides agree with TRBD1. CDR3 length equals 17 residues. Trimming removed 2 bases from V and 1 base from J; junction bases left unmatched: 9. The germline V gene encodes CDR1 SGHKS and CDR2 YYEKEE (reference sequence). CDR3 bases: TGTGCCAGCAGCTTAGCCAGGGGGGTCGGGAGCAATCAGCCCCAGCATTTT. Residues: CASSLARGVGSNQPQHF.

This sequence joins TRBV29-1 and TRBJ2-5, with 7 bases matching TRBD1. V lost 7 bases to trimming and J lost 5 bases; unmatched junction nucleotides: 7. The length of the CDR3 is 12 residues. Germline CDR1 is SQVTM and CDR2 is ANQGSEA. The CDR3 nucleotides read TGCAGCGCCAACAGGGGTGGGGAGACCCAGTACTTC. Protein product: CSANRGGETQYF.

The chain has TRBV5-1 and TRBJ1-4; no definite D call. The germline CDR1 and CDR2 sequences are SGHRS and YFSETQ. CDR3 length: 12 amino acids. V was cut by 5 bases and J by 8 bases, with 10 bases left in between. The CDR3: CASREEGEKLFF. The CDR3 DNA is TGCGCCAGCAGGGAGGAGGGAGAAAAACTGTTTTTT.

The chain employs TRBV2 and TRBJ2-6; D remains ambiguous. Germline CDR1 and CDR2: SNHLY and FYNNEI. The V end was cut by 7 bases, the J end by 1 base, with 5 bases between. The CDR3 has 13 amino acids. CDR3 in amino acids: CASTRSGANVLTF. As DNA, the CDR3 is TGTGCCAGCACGAGGTCTGGGGCCAACGTCCTGACTTTC.

The V call is TRBV5-1, the J call TRBJ1-3; no clear D gene. Germline CDR1 SGHRS, CDR2 YFSETQ. The V and J ends lost 0 bases and 7 bases respectively, with 14 bases between them. This CDR3 comprises 15 residues. The CDR3 loop reads CASSLGPLGSNTIYF. For the CDR3, the DNA is TGCGCCAGCAGCTTGGGGCCACTAGGGTCCAACACCATATATTTT.

V gene TRBV5-1 combines with J gene TRBJ1-2; D unresolved. Trimming pared 4 bases from V and 3 bases from J, leaving 19 bases between. Germline loops: CDR1 SGHRS, CDR2 YFSETQ. This CDR3 spans 16 amino acids. CDR3 nucleotides: TGCGCCAGCAGCGCCATCGGCCAGGCTACCCACTATGGCTACACCTTC. It is translated as CASSAIGQATHYGYTF.

This chain uses TRBV19 with TRBJ1-1; 9 positions agree with TRBD1. The ends lost 4 bases at V and 3 bases at J; junction bases unmatched: 6. This CDR3 region has 15 residues. Germline V gene lookup returns CDR1 LNHDA and CDR2 SQIVND (reference sequence). CDR3 DNA: TGTGCCAGTAGTAGCTCCAGGACAGGGGACACTGAAGCTTTCTTT. Its translation: CASSSSRTGDTEAFF. The whole variable domain, remainder taken from reference TRBV19 and TRBJ1-1, is DGGITQSPKYLFRKEGQNVTLSCEQNLNHDAMYWYRQDPGQGLRLIYYSQIVNDFQKGDIAEGYSVSREKKESFPLTVTSAQKNPTAFYLCASSSSRTGDTEAFFGQGTRLTVV.